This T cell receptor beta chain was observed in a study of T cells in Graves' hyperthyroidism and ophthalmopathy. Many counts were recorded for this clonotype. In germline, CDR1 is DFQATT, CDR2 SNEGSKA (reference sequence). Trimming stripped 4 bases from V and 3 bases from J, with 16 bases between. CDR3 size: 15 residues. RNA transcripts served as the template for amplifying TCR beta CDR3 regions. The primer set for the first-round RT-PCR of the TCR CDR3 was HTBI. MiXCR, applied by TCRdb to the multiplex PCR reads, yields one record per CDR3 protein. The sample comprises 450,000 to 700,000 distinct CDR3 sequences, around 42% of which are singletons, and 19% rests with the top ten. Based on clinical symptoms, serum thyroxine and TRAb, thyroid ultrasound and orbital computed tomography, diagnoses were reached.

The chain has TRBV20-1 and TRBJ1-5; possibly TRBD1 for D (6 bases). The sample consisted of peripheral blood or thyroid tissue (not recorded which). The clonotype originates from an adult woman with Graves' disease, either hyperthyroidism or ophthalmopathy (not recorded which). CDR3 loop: CSATRGGSPNQPQHF. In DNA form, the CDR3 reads TGCAGTGCTACTCGAGGGGGAAGTCCCAATCAGCCCCAGCATTTT.